The entry below gives a single TCR beta chain sequence along with its context. This CDR3 comprises 13 residues. Germline loops: CDR1 MDHEN, CDR2 SYDVKM. V lost 7 bases and J 7 bases, leaving 13 bases between the germline ends. Measured with immunoSEQ multiplex PCR; TCRdb has only the in-frame clones, and not every one. This table has 100,000 to 120,000 clones, over 75% appearing once. The sample comes from a study of blood T cell repertoires in COVID-19. The gene calls are TRBV28 and TRBJ1-4, with TRBD1 as a possible D gene (5 bases). The sequence derives from a man aged 50-60 years with acute or convalescent COVID-19. The specimen sequenced was peripheral blood. The CDR3 protein is CASTRGGSEKLFF. The DNA of the CDR3 is TGTGCCAGCACGCGGGGGGGGAGTGAAAAACTGTTTTTT.